The 5 T cell receptor beta chains given below trace back to one sample, sequenced in a study of T cell changes during pregnancy in multiple sclerosis. The data were produced by immunoSEQ multiplex PCR, yet TCRdb's version contains in-frame clones alone and is incomplete. This table holds about 100,000 clones, about 92% found once. Here the sequenced sample was peripheral blood, taken in the second trimester of pregnancy. Receptor source: a female donor with multiple sclerosis, enrolled in a pregnancy study.

This clone was counted once. The chain joins TRBV19 to TRBJ2-7, with 13 positions matching TRBD2. The CDR3 totals 16 residues. The germline gives CDR1 LNHDA, CDR2 SQIVND (reference sequence). V was clipped by 3 bases and J by 2 bases; unmatched bases: 4. CDR3 in DNA: TGTGCCAGTAGTATCGGGACTAGCGGGGCGACCTACGAGCAGTACTTC. Its translation: CASSIGTSGATYEQYF.

This clone was counted only a few times. This sequence joins TRBV6-5 and TRBJ1-5, with 8 bases lining up with TRBD1. The CDR3 has 15 residues. CDR1 and CDR2 (germline): MNHEY, SVGAGI. J was trimmed by 6 bases and V by 6 bases; bases with no gene match: 10. In DNA form, the CDR3 reads TGTGCCAGCAGCCCCCGACAGGGGATGCGTCAGCCCCAGCATTTT. Translating it yields CASSPRQGMRQPQHF.

The chain combines TRBV11-1 with TRBJ1-1; no clear D. Germline values: CDR1 SGHAT, CDR2 FQDESV (reference sequence). The CDR3 has 12 residues. V gave up 3 bases and J gave up 12 bases, with 14 bases separating them. Here the CDR3 reads CASSFGMAQTFF. In DNA form, the CDR3 reads TGTGCCAGCAGCTTCGGGATGGCCCAAACTTTCTTT.

CDR3 in amino acids: CASHAGGNTEAFF. The CDR3 DNA follows: TGTGCCAGCCACGCGGGGGGGAACACTGAAGCTTTCTTT. The chain joins TRBV19 to TRBJ1-1, with D maybe TRBD1 (5 bases). Germline-derived CDR1 and CDR2 are LNHDA and SQIVND (reference sequence). Trimming took 9 bases from V and 1 from J, leaving 12 bases between them. The CDR3 length is 13 residues.

This clone was seen just once. The V and J genes are TRBV15 and TRBJ2-1; 10 bases are shared with TRBD1. Trimming cost V 5 bases and J 12 bases; bases outside gene matches: 10. The germline V gene encodes CDR1 LNHNV and CDR2 YYDKDF (reference sequence). The CDR3 contains 14 residues. The CDR3 region is CATSLRDRGKGQFF. The CDR3 DNA is TGTGCCACCAGCCTCCGGGACAGGGGAAAGGGGCAGTTCTTC.